This T cell receptor (beta chain) was recorded in a study of CD4 T cells in relation to SARS-CoV-2 and coronaviruses (dated by TCRdb to the early 2020s). In terms of the full investigation: Across all 12 patients in the convalescent cohort, the median age was about 42 years, with a range of roughly 21 to 75 years. Of the approximately 12 convalescent patients, 8 were male and 4 were female, and two of the subjects were Hispanic. Shared crossreactive spike epitopes were mapped to their HLA restriction using patient-derived lymphoblastoid cell lines. At the level of individual TCR clonotypes, the study measured memory CD4+ T cell crossreactivity between SARS-CoV-2 spike protein and common cold coronavirus spike proteins. Samples from a few pre-COVID donors and the naive versus memory experiments were sequenced with the Adaptive Biotechnologies TCR-sequencing kit; other data were Illumina-based. A different, Illumina-based TCR-beta assay was used to sequence expansion assays from other donors in the study.

Study-wide conclusions, independent of this receptor: Crossreactive clones showed significantly weaker SARS-CoV-2-driven expansion than monoreactive clones, consistent with antigenic imprinting. Pre-pandemic and post-infection samples were not both contributed by any donor, so tracing of the source of pre-existing responses was limited. Memory CD4+ clonotypes crossrecognizing SARS-CoV-2 and at least one common cold coronavirus spike were found in around 65% of donors. Crossreactivity analysis centred on spike protein, so crossreactivity against other viral proteins was not assessed. Sequencing naive versus memory cells indicated that the assay picks up memory recall responses, not primary responses primed during culture. Small numbers of patients and of tested TCRs limited the study.

To separate naive from memory CD4+ T cells, cryopreserved PBMCs first underwent CD4 enrichment and then EasySep naive CD4+ T cell enrichment. PBMCs were isolated from leukapheresis product or whole blood by Ficoll-Paque PLUS gradient centrifugation. PBMCs were either used fresh in the expansion assay or cryopreserved at -140 degrees C. The QIAamp Micro DNA Kit was used to extract genomic DNA from the CD4+ T cells. Deep-resolution immunoSEQ TCR-beta sequencing was performed on DNA from uncultured naive and memory CD4+ T cells. Per the authors' processing: During preprocessing, nonproductive sequences were removed, along with CDR3s that did not begin with C, did not end with F or W, or were shorter than 7 amino acids. Cultured and uncultured naive and memory CD4+ repertoires were searched for CDR3s previously identified as spike- and CEF-reactive. CDR3 homology was measured as pairwise Levenshtein distance, computed with the stringdist R package after trimming three terminal residues from each end. Entries here come from immuneACCESS through TCRdb and include only in-frame sequences with V and J called. Some clones fail to appear in such tables; in the studies checked, an unresolved V gene covers under half of the shortfall, and the cause of the remainder is unknown. Clone size and the V and J calls come from that table; the DNA yielded D and trimming. For this sample the table gives some 35,000 clones, of which approximately 88% were detected only once. 9% to 9.5% of the sample lies in the top ten.

Inclusive of the bounding cysteine and phenylalanine, the CDR3 is 15 residues long. Only CDR3 DNA is held: 45 bases, read in frame from base 1. CDR1 KGHSH and CDR2 LQKENI were looked up in the germline V gene. Here V drops 8 bases and J drops 3 bases, and the junction holds 5 bases not matched to any gene. In regard to this clone: Its antigen remains undetermined. Base qualities are not at hand, and no much larger clone is one base apart.

In this chain, TRBV18 is recombined with TRBJ2-2; the central 11 bases match TRBD1. Material: memory CD4+ T cells from PBMCs. The sample's cell subset or site label is to be understood as: memory (non-naive) CD4+ T cells. The receptor was isolated from an adult with COVID-19. Read as DNA, the sequence is TGTGCCAGCCCAAGGACAGGGGGCTACACCGGGGAGCTGTTTTTT. Translated, this gives CASPRTGGYTGELFF.